The 23 T cell receptor beta chains below come from one sample, sequenced in a study of CD8 T cells in ankylosing spondylitis. MiXCR, run by TCRdb on the 5' RACE reads, gives a single entry per CDR3 protein. The data hold around 250,000 distinct CDR3 sequences, with under 35% observed a single time. Material for sequencing was blood, either unsorted or a sorted T cell fraction (not recorded which). All receptors derive from a male donor with ankylosing spondylitis or in good health (not recorded which).

This clonotype was observed a few times. The chain joins TRBV20-1 to TRBJ1-2, with 9 bases identical to TRBD1. This CDR3 contains 14 residues. CDR1 is DFQATT and CDR2 is SNEGSKA in the germline V gene (reference sequence). V trimming: 6 bases; J trimming: 4 bases; junction bases outside the gene matches: 9. The CDR3 protein is CSALPTGGAYGYTF. The DNA for the CDR3 is TGCAGTGCCCTCCCGACAGGGGGGGCCTATGGCTACACCTTC.

The chain employs TRBV20-1 and TRBJ2-7; 9 bases map to TRBD1. J gave up 7 bases and V 6 bases, and 10 bases lay outside the gene matches. The CDR3 length is 13 residues. Germline values: CDR1 DFQATT, CDR2 SNEGSKA (reference sequence). This chain's CDR3 is CSALDRGPLEQYF. CDR3 nucleotide sequence: TGCAGTGCCCTGGACAGGGGCCCCCTGGAGCAGTACTTC.

The table lists this clonotype with a few counts. The chain carries TRBV10-3 and TRBJ2-7; 11 bases agree with TRBD2. V dropped 10 bases and J dropped 1; count of bases not matched to a gene: 9. This CDR3 comprises 15 residues. From germline, CDR1 is ENHRY and CDR2 SYGVKD. The CDR3: CATCETSGGSYEQYF. The CDR3 DNA follows: TGTGCCACATGCGAAACTAGCGGGGGTTCCTACGAGCAGTACTTC.

This clonotype was picked up a small number of times. V and J are TRBV10-3 and TRBJ2-2; 8 bases fit TRBD1. Losses at the gene ends were 6 bases for V and 2 bases for J; bases not matched to a gene: 8. The CDR3 covers 16 residues. Germline CDR1 is ENHRY and CDR2 is SYGVKD. CDR3 amino acids: CAISLDRVFNTGELFF. The CDR3 bases are TGTGCCATCAGCTTGGACAGGGTGTTTAACACCGGGGAGCTGTTTTTT.

This clonotype has just a few counts. V and J are TRBV20-1 and TRBJ1-5; D is undetermined. The CDR3 consists of 13 residues. Trimming removed 3 bases from V and 3 bases from J, with 9 bases in between. Germline V gene data show CDR1 as DFQATT and CDR2 as SNEGSKA (reference sequence). The CDR3 DNA reads as TGCAGTGCTAGGGTAGGGAACAATCAGCCCCAGCATTTT. Its translation: CSARVGNNQPQHF.

The gene calls are TRBV5-5 and TRBJ2-1, with TRBD2 identical over 13 bases. Germline V gene lookup returns CDR1 SGHKS and CDR2 YYEKEE (reference sequence). V gave up 4 bases and J gave up 8 bases; unmatched junction bases: 6. The CDR3 consists of 15 residues. The CDR3 DNA reads TGTGCCAGCAGCCCGGGGACTAGCGGGGTGGATGAGCAGTTCTTC. This translates into CASSPGTSGVDEQFF.

This rearrangement joins TRBV10-3 to TRBJ2-1; 7 bases agree with TRBD1. Germline values: CDR1 ENHRY, CDR2 SYGVKD. The CDR3 is 18 amino acids. Trimming took 3 bases from V and 7 from J; bases not matched to a gene: 18. CDR3 nucleotide sequence: TGTGCCATCAGTGATGAATCCGGCCACAGGGGCGATTTTAATGAGCAGTTCTTC. Its protein product is CAISDESGHRGDFNEQFF.

The rearrangement joins TRBV7-2 to TRBJ2-1; D is possibly TRBD2 (6 bases). V was pared by 2 bases and J by 0 bases, with 8 bases between. The CDR3 has 15 residues. CDR1 is SGHTA, CDR2 FQGNSA, per germline. The CDR3 sequence is CASSLTRDSYNEQFF. CDR3 nucleotide sequence: TGTGCCAGCAGCTTAACGCGGGACTCCTACAATGAGCAGTTCTTC.

The chain joins TRBV12-3 or TRBV12-4 to TRBJ1-6, with TRBD1 matching 7 bases. J was trimmed by 8 bases and V by 6 bases; bases with no gene match: 13. CDR3 length equals 16 residues. This CDR3 reads CASSSARTGFYSPLHF. The CDR3 DNA sequence: TGTGCCAGCAGCTCGGCCAGGACAGGATTTTATTCACCCCTCCACTTT.

The chain is built from TRBV5-1 and TRBJ2-4; D tentatively reads TRBD1 or TRBD2 (7 bases each). CDR1 and CDR2 from the germline V gene are SGHRS and YFSETQ. The CDR3 contains 13 residues. Trimming cost V 4 bases and J 9 bases, with 14 bases left between them. CDR3 sequence reads: CASSPGGAPIQYF. In nucleotides, the CDR3 is TGCGCCAGCAGCCCAGGGGGGGCTCCCATTCAGTACTTC.

V usage is TRBV12-3 or TRBV12-4 and J usage is TRBJ1-5, with TRBD1 identical over 8 bases. V dropped 4 bases and J dropped 7; count of bases not matched to a gene: 15. There are 17 residues in the CDR3. CDR3 nucleotides: TGTGCCAGCAGTTGGCTCAGGGAAATGGGACAGGTACAGCCCCAGCATTTT. Translated: CASSWLREMGQVQPQHF.

The gene calls are TRBV20-1 and TRBJ1-4; unclear D gene. CDR1 and CDR2 from the germline V gene are DFQATT and SNEGSKA (reference sequence). The CDR3 runs to 14 residues. V lost 6 bases and J lost 1, with 12 bases in between. The CDR3: CSAITSGTNEKLFF. CDR3 sequence (DNA): TGCAGTGCAATAACAAGCGGAACTAATGAAAAACTGTTTTTT.

Only one count was recorded for this clonotype. This chain uses TRBV10-3 with TRBJ2-7, with TRBD1 identical over 7 bases. V shed 3 bases, J shed 4 bases, and the junction held 9 bases outside the gene matches. Germline V gene data show CDR1 as ENHRY and CDR2 as SYGVKD. The CDR3 totals 15 residues. Written as DNA, the CDR3 is TGTGCCATCAGTGATTCTTCGGGACAGAGTTACGAGCAGTACTTC. Amino acid sequence: CAISDSSGQSYEQYF.

This clonotype has more than one count but fewer than ten. The chain is built from TRBV12-3 or TRBV12-4 and TRBJ2-3, with a possible D match to TRBD2 (7 bases). The V end was cut by 5 bases, the J end by 2 bases, with 14 bases between. This CDR3 comprises 15 residues. The CDR3 spells CASSRGGLNTDTQYF. The DNA of the CDR3 is TGTGCCAGCAGTAGGGGGGGTCTCAACACAGATACGCAGTATTTT.

This clonotype was seen a few times. The rearrangement uses TRBV29-1 and TRBJ1-2; the D gene is possibly TRBD1 (5 bases). CDR1 is SQVTM and CDR2 is ANQGSEA in the germline V gene. This CDR3 has 13 residues. V was shortened by 2 bases and J by 5 bases, with 12 bases between the two germline ends. Here the CDR3 DNA reads TGCAGCGTTGAACCGGGGGGAGAATATGGCTACACCTTC. Amino acids: CSVEPGGEYGYTF.

Ten or more counts support this clonotype. The chain employs TRBV20-1 and TRBJ2-3; a weak D match, TRBD2 (6 bases). Germline CDR1 and CDR2: DFQATT and SNEGSKA (reference sequence). The V gene lost 0 bases and the J gene lost 0 bases, with 13 bases spanning the gap. CDR3 length equals 16 residues. Here the CDR3 reads CSARDPGLTSTDTQYF. CDR3 nucleotides: TGCAGTGCTAGAGATCCCGGACTAACCAGCACAGATACGCAGTATTTT.

The J gene is TRBJ1-1, the V gene TRBV27; 9 bases match TRBD1. There are 12 residues in the CDR3. V shed 6 bases, J shed 7 bases, and the junction held 3 bases outside the gene matches. Germline V gene lookup returns CDR1 MNHEY and CDR2 SMNVEV (reference sequence). CDR3 sequence (DNA): TGTGCCAGCAGAAGACAGGGGGATGAAGCTTTCTTT. Translation gives CASRRQGDEAFF.

The V call is TRBV6-5, the J call TRBJ1-2, with D perhaps matching TRBD1 (5 bases). The CDR3 is 15 amino acids. From germline, CDR1 is MNHEY and CDR2 SVGAGI. Deletions cut 1 base from V and 7 bases from J, with 16 bases between. CDR3 coding DNA: TGTGCCAGCAGTTACTTTACCGGGCCCGGGGGTGGCTACACCTTC. Translating it yields CASSYFTGPGGGYTF.

The rearrangement uses TRBV9 and TRBJ2-1; 7 bases map to TRBD2. The trim removed 3 bases at V and 4 bases at J, leaving 7 bases unmatched. Per the germline V gene, CDR1 is SGDLS and CDR2 is YYNGEE. The CDR3 length is 15 residues. The CDR3 reads CASSAGLSVYNEQFF. CDR3 nucleotides: TGTGCCAGCAGCGCGGGACTATCGGTGTACAATGAGCAGTTCTTC.

The rearrangement uses TRBV7-9 and TRBJ1-5; unclear D gene. Germline V gene lookup returns CDR1 SEHNR and CDR2 FQNEAQ (reference sequence). Trimming pared 5 bases from V and 2 bases from J, leaving 7 bases between. The CDR3 covers 13 residues. The CDR3 reads CASSPLGNQPQHF. The CDR3 DNA is TGTGCCAGCAGCCCGCTAGGCAATCAGCCCCAGCATTTT.

This clonotype has a count of ten or more. The chain employs TRBV12-3 or TRBV12-4 and TRBJ2-7; D unresolved. The length of the CDR3 is 13 residues. With 1 base removed from V and 0 bases from J, the gap between germline ends came to 4 bases. CDR3: CASSLVSSYEQYF. The CDR3 DNA reads as TGTGCCAGCAGTTTAGTGTCCTCCTACGAGCAGTACTTC.

This clonotype has just a few counts. The chain carries TRBV7-7 and TRBJ1-5; no reliable D call. The CDR3 loop spans 17 amino acids. Looked up from germline, CDR1 is SSHAT and CDR2 is FNYEAQ (reference sequence). V dropped 5 bases and J dropped 0 bases, with 17 bases sitting between them. CDR3 DNA sequence: TGTGCCAGCAGCGCAACCGGAACAGACGATAGCAATCAGCCCCAGCATTTT. Encoded protein: CASSATGTDDSNQPQHF.

In its sample, this clonotype was seen many times. The rearrangement links TRBV29-1 to TRBJ2-7, with 8 bases aligning to TRBD1. The CDR3 has 13 amino acids. Germline-derived CDR1 and CDR2 are SQVTM and ANQGSEA. J was trimmed by 1 base and V by 7 bases; bases with no gene match: 6. CDR3 bases: TGCAGCGGTGGACAGGGCTTGTCCTACGAGCAGTACTTC. As protein: CSGGQGLSYEQYF.